This TCR beta chain was retrieved from a study of CD8+CD57+ T cells in acquired aplastic anemia. General study findings and limits: Patients shared approximately 30 CD8+ CDR3 sequences with controls.

TCR beta VDJ and CDR3 profiles were obtained from a genomic DNA template. TCRdb analysed the reads with MiXCR anew, one entry per CDR3 protein. The data show about 190,000 distinct CDR3 sequences, around 50% seen once. Worth noting for this clonotype: What it binds is not known.

The sequence was collected from a human donor in good health, serving as a control. Specimen: sorted CD4+, CD8+, or CD8+CD57+ T cells (not recorded which) from PBMCs.

CDR3: CASSYGGQYYGYTF. The CDR3 DNA reads as TGTGCCAGCAGTTACGGTGGACAGTACTATGGCTACACCTTC. The chain carries TRBV6-5 and TRBJ1-2; TRBD1 is a possible D gene (6 bases). CDR3 length: 14 amino acids. Germline-derived CDR1 and CDR2 are MNHEY and SVGAGI. Trimming took off 2 bases at V and 3 bases at J, with 10 bases between the two ends.